The TCR beta chain under discussion was sequenced for a study of early T cells in non-severe SARS-CoV-2 infection. TCRdb analysed the 5' RACE reads with MiXCR anew, one entry per CDR3 protein. This sample has some 67,000 distinct CDR3 sequences; roughly an eighth occur once, and the top ten carry roughly an eighth. Trimming left V 0 bases short and J 8 bases short, with 13 bases between. The germline V gene encodes CDR1 LNHNV and CDR2 YYDKDF (reference sequence). This CDR3 has 14 residues. The sequence came from an adult who was a healthcare worker with PCR-confirmed SARS-CoV-2 infection or an uninfected control (not recorded which). Sample: whole blood. The chain joins TRBV15 to TRBJ1-2, with D tentatively TRBD1 (6 bases). Here the CDR3 reads CATSRDQGLEGYTF. The CDR3 coding sequence is TGTGCCACCAGCAGAGACCAGGGGCTGGAAGGCTACACCTTC.